This TCR beta chain stems from a study of lymphopenia after photon versus proton radiotherapy. Study-level points and caveats: Better survival with proton therapy was suggested as possible, not demonstrated. Post-nadir TCR diversity decline inversely tracked overall survival among those who died. After the lymphocyte nadir, photon-treated repertoires showed oligoclonal expansion, especially of CD8+ Temra cells. Photon-treated patients lost naive T cells and TCR diversity; proton-treated stayed stable.

TCRdb keeps only in-frame clones here, not all; method: immunoSEQ multiplex PCR. There are 25,000 to 40,000 clones in the sample; approximately 84% occur only once, and about 14% lies in the top ten. J was trimmed by 10 bases and V by 6 bases; bases with no gene match: 11. Germline lookup yields CDR1 MNHEY and CDR2 SVGAGI. The CDR3 has 15 amino acids. A remark on this clone: What it recognizes is unknown.

The material sequenced was peripheral blood, taken from a patient treated with proton-based radiotherapy. The chain is built from TRBV6-5 and TRBJ1-6; the match to TRBD1 covers 8 bases. The sequence was obtained from a woman in her seventies with pancreatic cancer. The CDR3 sequence: CASRSEDRGSSPLHF. Written as DNA, the CDR3 is TGTGCCAGCAGATCCGAAGACAGGGGATCGTCACCCCTCCACTTT.